Listed below are T cell receptor beta chains from one sample, sequenced in a study of T cell changes during pregnancy in multiple sclerosis. Some clones are missing from TCRdb's copy, which holds only in-frame ones; the method was immunoSEQ multiplex PCR. Of 40,000 or so clones in the sample, about 89% were seen once. The source material was CD4+ T cells from peripheral blood mononuclear cells, sampled in the third trimester of pregnancy. The receptors shown here come from a female donor in good health, enrolled as a control in a pregnancy study. Both conserved end residues are trimmed from each CDR3.

v_call cdr3_aa
TRBV28 ASIQTLAENNEQF
TRBV5-6 ASSPTPGQRGGYT
TRBV7-6 ASSPGTYQETQY
TRBV4-1 ASSQGRLGRANTGELF
TRBV5-1 ASTGGGETQY
TRBV10-2 ASSESTRDSGRYGQF
TRBV19 ASSSRTSGSTDTQY
TRBV5-6 ASSYRQGAVGELF
TRBV19 ASTSGIGYGYT
TRBV23-1 ASSPSGQGRNEQF
TRBV18 ASSSLHEQY
TRBV28 ASSPPGVRSEF
TRBV30 AWSTQGNQPQH
TRBV2 ASSDPGGSSVISKAGANVLT
TRBV5-1 ASSLLGTGSGNTIY
TRBV5-4 ASSPVTSGYNEQF
TRBV5-4 ASSREPGGAYNEQF
TRBV2 ASSEVRLAVYNEQF
TRBV6-5 ASSYVVAGPNEQF
TRBV28 ASSLGAGRNTGELF
TRBV7-2 ASSSPGGGGTGELF
TRBV19 ASSNDAGGTEAF
TRBV11-3 RDSTIYEQY
TRBV13 ASSLPRDSSYNEQF
TRBV14 ASSLLRRAQY
TRBV4-2 ASSHAIAGGTQY
TRBV19 ASGTAGRNTIY
TRBV29-1 SVAPTSGKGETQY
TRBV5-1 ASSLNRGQETQY
TRBV18 ASSPPGQVKETQY
TRBV6-1 ASGGRGFSYEQY
TRBV4-2 ASSQEWAGVAKNIQY
TRBV10-2 ASSGWGQATNEKLF
TRBV10-3 AISAQLAGTGNEQF
TRBV4-2 ASSQLTAGAEAF
TRBV19 ASSISVRLYNEQF
TRBV10-2 ASGTSGSNEQF
TRBV30 AWSLFEGVATEAF
TRBV9 ASSAQGGMRETQY
TRBV4-2 ASSQDPGLAPPF
TRBV5-1 ASSLEPSGSPPGELF
TRBV5-4 ASSLDPTGEQF
TRBV10-3 AIRDFGGTEAF
TRBV5-1 ASSLAQWDRGRLAGELF
TRBV7-9 ASSPRDSYMNTEAF
TRBV7-2 ASRPGTTTWELF
TRBV13 ASSLDRQLAGGSSEQY
TRBV5-5 ASSLAGVAPDTQY
TRBV5-1 ASSLGQGLGEKLF
TRBV11-3 ASSLSGEYGYT
TRBV7-2 ASSSTSGSANTQY
TRBV29-1 SALYADSLNTEAF
TRBV6-1 ASSEEWTGGRETQY
TRBV9 ASSVTTANTGELF